This T cell receptor beta chain was observed in a study of shared clonotypes between healthy human individuals. Study background: The study enrolled two women and three men aged 18 to 49. CD4 naive cells filled three plates per donor, CD4 memory three, CD8 naive two and CD8 memory one.

In germline, CDR1 is SEHNR, CDR2 FQNEAQ (reference sequence). The CDR3 totals 13 residues. Between the trimmed V and J ends, which lost 11 bases and 6 bases, there was a span of 19 bases. For this clone: Its antigen is still unknown.

The study, taken as a whole, reports: The authors sampled blood alone, and tissue repertoires likely differ.

Positively selected for CCR7, the CD45RO-negative cells used as naive CD8 cells excluded terminally differentiated effector memory CD45RA+ cells. Libraries were prepared by immunoSEQ multiplex PCR; TCRdb keeps only in-frame clonotypes and omits some of them. The sample has around 2,000,000 clones, approximately 94% seen once; the top ten hold 0.9% to 1.3%. This sequence joins TRBV7-9 and TRBJ1-1; the D gene is possibly TRBD1 (5 bases). This TCR was recovered from a man between 18 and 29 years old in good health. Sequences were obtained from naive CD8+ T cells sorted from blood. CDR3 region: CACRWGEGPEAFF. The CDR3 DNA is TGTGCCTGCCGGTGGGGGGAGGGGCCTGAAGCTTTCTTT.